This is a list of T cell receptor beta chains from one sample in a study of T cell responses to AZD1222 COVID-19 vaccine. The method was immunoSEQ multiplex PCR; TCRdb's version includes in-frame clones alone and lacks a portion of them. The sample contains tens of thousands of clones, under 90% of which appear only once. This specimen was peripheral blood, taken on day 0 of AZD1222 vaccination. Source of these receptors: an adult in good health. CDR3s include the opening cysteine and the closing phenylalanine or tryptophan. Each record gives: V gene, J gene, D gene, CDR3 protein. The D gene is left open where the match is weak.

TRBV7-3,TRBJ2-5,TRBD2,CASSRTSGSFETQYF
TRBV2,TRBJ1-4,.,CASSDGRFVEKLFF
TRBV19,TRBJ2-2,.,CASSIGVRRRELFF
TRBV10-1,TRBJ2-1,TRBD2,CASSESLAGDNEQFF
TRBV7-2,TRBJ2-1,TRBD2,CASSKSSGRAGEQFF
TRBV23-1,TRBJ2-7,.,CASSRGGSYEQYF
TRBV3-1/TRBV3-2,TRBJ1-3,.,CASSATRATSGNTIYF
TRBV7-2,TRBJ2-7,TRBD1,CASSFRAHDRATSYEQYF
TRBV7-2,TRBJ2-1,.,CASSLWRDPSYNEQFF
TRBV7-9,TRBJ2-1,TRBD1,CASSLDRGPYNEQFF
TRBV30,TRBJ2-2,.,CAWNRQPNTGELFF
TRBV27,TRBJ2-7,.,CASSPGLIHEQYF
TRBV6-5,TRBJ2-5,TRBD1,CASSFDRGRGETQYF
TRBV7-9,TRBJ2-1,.,CASRSTGSSNEQFF
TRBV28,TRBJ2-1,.,CASSFSGSEQFF
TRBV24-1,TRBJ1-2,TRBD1,CATLTGGSYGYTF
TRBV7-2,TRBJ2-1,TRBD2,CASSHTGLAGGLGNEQFF
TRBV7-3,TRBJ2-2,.,CASSLTRAVGELFF
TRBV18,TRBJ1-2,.,CASSPPPAFNYGYTF
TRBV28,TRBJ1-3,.,CASSLISDVSGNTIYF
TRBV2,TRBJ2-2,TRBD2,CASSDGGLAWGTGELFF
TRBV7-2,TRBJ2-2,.,CASSYIPTGDLNTGELFF
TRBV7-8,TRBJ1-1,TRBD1,CASTRTGTYTEAFF
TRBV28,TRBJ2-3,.,CASNMGPTDTQYF
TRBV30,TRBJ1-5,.,CAWSGGNNQPQHF
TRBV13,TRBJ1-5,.,CASSFGSNQPQHF
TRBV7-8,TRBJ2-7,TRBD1,CASSYGQGLYEQYF
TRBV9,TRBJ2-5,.,CASSPEGPGETQYF
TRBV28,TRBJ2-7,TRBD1,CASSFEAGGYEQYF
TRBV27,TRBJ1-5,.,CASSLREGNQPQHF
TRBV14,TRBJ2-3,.,CASSQYTDTQYF
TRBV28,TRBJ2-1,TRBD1,CASSHTGDEQFF
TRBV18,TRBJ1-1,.,CASSPWGETTEAFF
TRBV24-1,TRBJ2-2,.,CATSDFSLGGPGELFF
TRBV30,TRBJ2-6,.,CAWSVGGANVLTF
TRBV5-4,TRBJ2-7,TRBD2,CASSSGLAAPYEQYF
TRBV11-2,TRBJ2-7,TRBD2,CASEPSGIAYEQYF
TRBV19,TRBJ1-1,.,CASSFQPGDRVF
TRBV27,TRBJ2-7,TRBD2,CASSPPGLGPLREQYF
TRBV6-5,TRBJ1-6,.,CASSRTSSYNSPLHF
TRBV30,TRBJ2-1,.,CAWSGTHNEQFF
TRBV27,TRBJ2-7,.,CASSLGLPYEQYF
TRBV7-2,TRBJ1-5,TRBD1,CASSLAGQINQPQHF
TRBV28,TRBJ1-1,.,CASSGPQGPAPNTEAFF
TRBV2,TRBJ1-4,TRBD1,CASNDRGGEKLFF
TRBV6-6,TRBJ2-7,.,CASSYREQRGHEQYF
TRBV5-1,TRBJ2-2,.,CASSPLSWTTGELFF
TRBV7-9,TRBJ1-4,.,CASSFDRDEKLFF
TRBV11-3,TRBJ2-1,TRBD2,CASSLDGGRDNEQFF
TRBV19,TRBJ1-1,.,CASSGHRRLF
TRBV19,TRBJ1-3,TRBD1,CASSRPGQASSGNTIYF
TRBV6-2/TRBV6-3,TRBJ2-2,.,CASSPIMPGQGYTGELFF
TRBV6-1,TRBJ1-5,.,CASSERIGSNQPQHF
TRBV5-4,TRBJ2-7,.,CASSGGSISSSYEQYF
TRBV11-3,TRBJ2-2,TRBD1,CASSQGQGRDGELFF
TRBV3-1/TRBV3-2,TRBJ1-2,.,CASALFGASTGSRSYGYTF
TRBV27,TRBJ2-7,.,CASSPVAAISYEQYF
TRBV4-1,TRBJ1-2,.,CASSQRRTGSAGYTF
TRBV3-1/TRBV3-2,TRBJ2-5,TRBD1,CASSQGTGGQETQYF
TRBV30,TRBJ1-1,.,CAWTQGRTEAFF